This is a list of T cell receptor beta chains from one sample in a study of blood T cell repertoires in COVID-19. TCRdb's table, derived via immunoSEQ multiplex PCR, lists solely in-frame clones and lacks some. The sample has 350,000 or so clones, nearly 90% seen once. Sequencing used peripheral blood. These receptors all come from a man between 18 and 35 years old with active or convalescent COVID-19. CDR3s include the opening cysteine and the closing phenylalanine or tryptophan. D genes are given only for firm matches. A clone size is listed for some rows: how often the clone was seen (once, few, many), or a class if it is expanded.

v_gene	j_gene	abundance	d_gene	CDR3aa	CDR3nt
TRBV7-2	TRBJ2-1	-	-	CASSLLSGHGEQFF	TGTGCCAGCAGCTTATTATCGGGTCATGGTGAGCAGTTCTTC
TRBV5-1	TRBJ2-7	-	TRBD1	CASSPRQGLSYEQYF	TGCGCCAGCAGCCCGAGACAGGGTTTAAGCTACGAGCAGTACTTC
TRBV27	TRBJ1-5	-	-	CASRPTGLSNQPQHF	TGTGCCAGCAGGCCCACAGGGTTGAGCAATCAGCCCCAGCATTTT
TRBV10-3	TRBJ2-3	-	TRBD1	CAISEGTGRDTQYF	TGTGCCATCAGTGAGGGGACAGGACGGGATACGCAGTATTTT
TRBV19	TRBJ1-5	-	-	CASNPTARDQPQHF	TGTGCCAGCAACCCGACAGCCCGGGATCAGCCCCAGCATTTT
TRBV19	TRBJ2-7	-	TRBD2	CASSIGGLTYEQYF	TGTGCCAGTAGTATAGGGGGACTAACCTACGAGCAGTACTTC
TRBV12-3/TRBV12-4	TRBJ1-1	-	-	CASSSWANTEAFF	TGTGCCAGCAGTTCGTGGGCGAACACTGAAGCTTTCTTT
TRBV6-2/TRBV6-3	TRBJ1-5	-	TRBD1	CASSSAGTGAQPQHF	TGTGCCAGCAGTTCAGCCGGGACAGGGGCGCAGCCCCAGCATTTT
TRBV6-5	TRBJ1-6	-	-	CASSSYRTSYNSPLHF	TGTGCCAGCAGTTCTTATCGGACTTCCTATAATTCACCCCTCCACTTT
TRBV19	TRBJ1-6	once	TRBD1	CASTSGTGKGFGNSPLHF	TGTGCCAGTACCTCCGGGACAGGGAAAGGCTTTGGTAATTCACCCCTCCACTTT
TRBV29-1	TRBJ2-2	-	-	CSVTPIDRNTGELFF	TGCAGCGTTACTCCCATTGACAGAAACACCGGGGAGCTGTTTTTT
TRBV14	TRBJ1-4	-	-	CASSRKRGEELFF	TGTGCCAGCAGCCGGAAACGTGGCGAGGAACTGTTTTTT
TRBV5-6	TRBJ2-2	-	-	CASSLQGFTGELFF	TGTGCCAGCAGCTTGCAGGGATTCACCGGGGAGCTGTTTTTT
TRBV6-2/TRBV6-3	TRBJ2-3	-	-	CASSPDISTDTQYF	TGTGCCAGCAGCCCGGACATTAGCACAGATACGCAGTATTTT
TRBV4-1	TRBJ1-2	-	TRBD1	CASSQVSGGDYGYTF	TGCGCCAGCAGCCAAGTTTCAGGGGGCGACTATGGCTACACCTTC
TRBV19	TRBJ2-7	-	-	CASSFRGTSYEQYF	TGTGCCAGTAGTTTCCGGGGTACGTCCTACGAGCAGTACTTC
TRBV6-1	TRBJ2-5	-	TRBD1	CASSDGPTGGQGTQYF	TGTGCCAGCAGTGATGGCCCCACAGGGGGACAGGGGACCCAGTACTTC
TRBV6-5	TRBJ2-6	-	-	CASSYQGSGANVLTF	TGTGCCAGCAGTTACCAGGGCTCTGGGGCCAACGTCCTGACTTTC
TRBV3-1/TRBV3-2	TRBJ2-5	-	TRBD2	CASSQDTGGETQYF	TGTGCCAGCAGCCAAGATACGGGAGGGGAGACCCAGTACTTC
TRBV5-8	TRBJ2-1	-	-	CASSPTRSSYNEQFF	TGTGCCAGCAGCCCAACGAGGAGCTCCTACAATGAGCAGTTCTTC
TRBV28	TRBJ2-1	-	TRBD2	CASSLSGSRIEQFF	TGTGCCAGCAGCCTTAGCGGGAGTAGAATTGAGCAGTTCTTC
TRBV28	TRBJ2-2	-	TRBD1	CASWEQGSTGELFF	TGTGCCAGTTGGGAACAGGGGTCCACCGGGGAGCTGTTTTTT
TRBV5-1	TRBJ1-1	-	TRBD1	CASRETGDPDTEAFF	TGCGCCAGCAGAGAAACAGGGGACCCCGACACTGAAGCTTTCTTT
TRBV6-2/TRBV6-3	TRBJ2-3	-	-	CASSYVPSTDTQYF	TGTGCCAGCAGTTACGTCCCTAGCACAGATACGCAGTATTTT
TRBV10-1	TRBJ2-5	-	-	CASPLACESGGSTQETQYF	TGCGCCAGTCCCCTAGCCTGCGAGTCTGGGGGGAGCACACAAGAGACCCAGTACTTC
TRBV28	TRBJ2-6	-	-	CASSFVPGANVLTF	TGTGCCAGCAGTTTTGTTCCTGGGGCCAACGTGCTGACTTTC
TRBV11-2	TRBJ1-2	-	-	CASSLDGRGNYGYTF	TGTGCCAGCAGCTTAGATGGTCGAGGAAACTATGGCTACACCTTC
TRBV7-9	TRBJ2-3	-	-	CASRRADTQYF	TGTGCCAGCAGGAGGGCAGATACGCAGTATTTT
TRBV6-6	TRBJ1-2	-	TRBD1	CASSRTDRARDYGYTF	TGTGCCAGCAGCAGGACGGACAGGGCAAGGGACTATGGCTACACCTTC
TRBV18	TRBJ2-3	-	-	CASRPSQGTDTQYF	TGTGCCAGCCGCCCCAGCCAGGGCACAGATACGCAGTATTTT
TRBV7-6	TRBJ1-5	-	TRBD1	CASSWGQGNQPQHF	TGTGCCAGCAGCTGGGGACAGGGTAACCAGCCCCAGCATTTT
TRBV19	TRBJ1-1	-	-	CASRGGAGGSIAFF	TGTGCCAGTAGAGGGGGTGCGGGGGGCTCGATAGCTTTCTTT
TRBV28	TRBJ1-2	-	TRBD1	CASSRDRRAGYTF	TGTGCCAGCAGCCGGGACAGAAGGGCAGGCTACACCTTC
TRBV7-2	TRBJ2-2	once	-	CASRMTAGGRGARTGELFF	TGTGCCAGCAGGATGACGGCGGGGGGCAGGGGGGCCCGAACCGGGGAGCTGTTTTTT
TRBV6-5	TRBJ1-2	-	-	CASRRTENYGYTF	TGTGCCAGCAGGAGGACAGAGAACTATGGCTACACCTTC
TRBV19	TRBJ2-5	-	TRBD1	CASSIRGTGLQETQYF	TGTGCCAGTAGTATACGAGGGACAGGGCTACAAGAGACCCAGTACTTC
TRBV19	TRBJ1-1	-	-	CASRPGATEAFF	TGTGCCAGTAGGCCAGGGGCCACTGAAGCTTTCTTT
TRBV7-2	TRBJ2-7	few	TRBD1	CASSLSGDRTYEQYF	TGTGCCAGCAGCTTAAGTGGGGACAGAACCTACGAGCAGTACTTC
TRBV7-3	TRBJ2-3	few	-	CASSPSVGAGTDTQYF	TGTGCCAGCAGCCCCTCTGTGGGAGCGGGCACAGATACGCAGTATTTT
TRBV19	TRBJ1-2	-	-	CASRTSGGYTF	TGTGCCAGTAGGACCTCAGGGGGCTACACCTTC
TRBV24-1	TRBJ2-5	-	TRBD1	CATSDRGQGAPETQYF	TGTGCCACCAGTGACAGGGGACAGGGGGCTCCAGAGACCCAGTACTTC
TRBV11-2	TRBJ2-3	-	TRBD2	CASSLGSAGGLTDTQYF	TGTGCCAGCAGCTTAGGGAGCGCGGGGGGGCTCACAGATACGCAGTATTTT
TRBV10-1	TRBJ2-7	-	TRBD2	CASSDGGSLREQYF	TGCGCCAGCAGTGACGGCGGGAGTCTTCGCGAGCAGTACTTC
TRBV4-3	TRBJ1-2	-	TRBD1	CASSQWLGQINYGYTF	TGCGCCAGCAGCCAATGGCTGGGACAGATTAACTATGGCTACACCTTC
TRBV10-3	TRBJ1-1	-	-	CAISESPTEVNTEAFF	TGTGCCATCAGTGAGTCGCCGACAGAGGTGAACACTGAAGCTTTCTTT
TRBV28	TRBJ1-1	-	-	CASHRGSGNTEAFF	TGTGCCAGCCATCGGGGTTCGGGTAATACTGAAGCTTTCTTT
TRBV30	TRBJ2-7	once	-	CAWSEGYGQYF	TGTGCCTGGAGTGAGGGGTACGGGCAGTACTTC
TRBV27	TRBJ2-3	-	TRBD1	CASSDYRGRGTQYF	TGTGCCAGCAGTGATTACAGGGGCAGGGGTACGCAGTATTTT
TRBV7-2	TRBJ2-3	-	-	CASSFLRTDTQYF	TGTGCCAGCAGCTTTCTCCGCACAGATACGCAGTATTTT